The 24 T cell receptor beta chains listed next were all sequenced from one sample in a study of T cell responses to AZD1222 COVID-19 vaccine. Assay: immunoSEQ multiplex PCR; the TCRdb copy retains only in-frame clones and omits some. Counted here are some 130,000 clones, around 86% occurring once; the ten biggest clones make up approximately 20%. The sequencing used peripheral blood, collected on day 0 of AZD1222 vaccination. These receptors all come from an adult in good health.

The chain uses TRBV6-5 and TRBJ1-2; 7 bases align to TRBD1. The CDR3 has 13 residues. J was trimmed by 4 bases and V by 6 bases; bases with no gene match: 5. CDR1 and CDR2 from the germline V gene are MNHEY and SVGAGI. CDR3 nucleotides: TGTGCCAGCAGGTCAGGGGGGGCCTATGGCTACACCTTC. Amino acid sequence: CASRSGGAYGYTF.

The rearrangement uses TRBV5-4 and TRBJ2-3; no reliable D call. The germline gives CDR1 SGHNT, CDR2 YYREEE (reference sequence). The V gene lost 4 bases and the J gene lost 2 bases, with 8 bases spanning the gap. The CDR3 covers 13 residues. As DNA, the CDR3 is TGTGCCAGCAGCAGGTTCCTCACAGATACGCAGTATTTT. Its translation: CASSRFLTDTQYF.

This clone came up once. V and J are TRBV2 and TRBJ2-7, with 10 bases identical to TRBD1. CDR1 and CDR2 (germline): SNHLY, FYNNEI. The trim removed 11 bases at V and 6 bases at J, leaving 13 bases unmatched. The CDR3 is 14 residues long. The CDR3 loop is CAGMRDRGSSEQYF. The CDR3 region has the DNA TGTGCCGGTATGCGGGACAGGGGATCTTCCGAGCAGTACTTC.

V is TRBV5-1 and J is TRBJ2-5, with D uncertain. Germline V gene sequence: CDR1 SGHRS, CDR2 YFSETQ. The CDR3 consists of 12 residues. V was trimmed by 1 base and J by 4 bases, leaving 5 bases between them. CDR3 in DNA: TGCGCCAGCAGCTTGCGTGGAGAGACCCAGTACTTC. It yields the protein CASSLRGETQYF. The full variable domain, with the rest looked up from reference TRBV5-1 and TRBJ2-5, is KAGVTQTPRYLIKTRGQQVTLSCSPISGHRSVSWYQQTPGQGLQFLFEYFSETQRNKGNFPGRFSGRQFSNSRSEMNVSTLELGDSALYLCASSLRGETQYFGPGTRLLVL.

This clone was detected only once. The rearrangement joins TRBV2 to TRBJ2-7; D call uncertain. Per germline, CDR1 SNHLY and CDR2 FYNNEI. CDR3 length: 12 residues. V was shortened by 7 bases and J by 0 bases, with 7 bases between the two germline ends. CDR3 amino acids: CASIQDSYEQYF. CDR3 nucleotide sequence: TGTGCCAGCATTCAAGACTCCTACGAGCAGTACTTC.

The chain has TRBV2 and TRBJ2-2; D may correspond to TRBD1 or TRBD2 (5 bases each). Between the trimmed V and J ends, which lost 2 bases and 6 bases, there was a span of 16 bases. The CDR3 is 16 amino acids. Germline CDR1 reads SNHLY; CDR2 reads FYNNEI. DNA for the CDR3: TGTGCCAGCAGTGAATTTGGGGGAACGGTTGCCGGGGAGCTGTTTTTT. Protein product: CASSEFGGTVAGELFF.

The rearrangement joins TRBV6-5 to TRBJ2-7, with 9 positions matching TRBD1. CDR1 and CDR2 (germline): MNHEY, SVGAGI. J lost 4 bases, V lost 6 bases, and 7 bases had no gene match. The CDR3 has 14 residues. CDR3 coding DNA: TGTGCCAGCAGCCTAACAGGGGGCGGATACGAGCAGTACTTC. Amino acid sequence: CASSLTGGGYEQYF.

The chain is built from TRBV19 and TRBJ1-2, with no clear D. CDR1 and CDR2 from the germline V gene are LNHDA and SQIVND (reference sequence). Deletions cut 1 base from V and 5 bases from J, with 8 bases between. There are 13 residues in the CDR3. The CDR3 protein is CASSIGPSYGYTF. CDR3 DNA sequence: TGTGCCAGTAGTATAGGACCGTCTTATGGCTACACCTTC.

The CDR3 DNA sequence: TGTGCCAGCAGTCCCGCGGGGGGATCGAACACCGGGGAGCTGTTTTTT. Its protein is CASSPAGGSNTGELFF. V and J are TRBV28 and TRBJ2-2, with 8 positions matching TRBD2. With V trimmed by 5 bases and J by 0 bases, 5 bases remained unmatched. Germline CDR1 and CDR2: MDHEN and SYDVKM. This CDR3 is built from 16 residues.

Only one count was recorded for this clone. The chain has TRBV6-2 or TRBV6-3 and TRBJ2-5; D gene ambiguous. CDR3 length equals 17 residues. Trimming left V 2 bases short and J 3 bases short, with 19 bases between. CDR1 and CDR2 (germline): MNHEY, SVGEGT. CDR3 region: CASSYLAGVATEETQYF. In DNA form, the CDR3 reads TGTGCCAGCAGTTACCTGGCTGGGGTAGCCACAGAAGAGACCCAGTACTTC.

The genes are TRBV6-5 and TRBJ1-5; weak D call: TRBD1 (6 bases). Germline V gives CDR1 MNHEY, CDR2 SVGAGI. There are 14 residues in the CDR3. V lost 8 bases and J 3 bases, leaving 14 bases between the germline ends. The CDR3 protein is CASQKDSNNQPQHF. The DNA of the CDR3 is TGTGCCAGCCAAAAGGACAGTAACAATCAGCCCCAGCATTTT.

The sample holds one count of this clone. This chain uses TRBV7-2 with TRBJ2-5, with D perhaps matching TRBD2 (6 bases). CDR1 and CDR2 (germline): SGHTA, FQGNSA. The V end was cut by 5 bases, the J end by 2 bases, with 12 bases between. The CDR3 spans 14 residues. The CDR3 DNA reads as TGTGCCAGCAGCCCCCGTCGGGGGCAAGAGACCCAGTACTTC. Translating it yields CASSPRRGQETQYF.

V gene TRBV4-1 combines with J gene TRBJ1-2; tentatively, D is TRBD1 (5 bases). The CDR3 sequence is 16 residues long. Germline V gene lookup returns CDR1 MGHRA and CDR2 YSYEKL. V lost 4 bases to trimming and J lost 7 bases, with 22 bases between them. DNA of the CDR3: TGCGCCAGCAGCCGGGGGACGGGACGGACCCTCGGTGGCTACACCTTC. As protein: CASSRGTGRTLGGYTF.

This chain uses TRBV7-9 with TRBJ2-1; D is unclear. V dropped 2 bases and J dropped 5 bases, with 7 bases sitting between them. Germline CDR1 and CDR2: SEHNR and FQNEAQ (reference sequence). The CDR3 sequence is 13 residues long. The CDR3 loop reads CASSLRVHNEQFF. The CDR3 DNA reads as TGTGCCAGCAGCTTAAGGGTACACAATGAGCAGTTCTTC.

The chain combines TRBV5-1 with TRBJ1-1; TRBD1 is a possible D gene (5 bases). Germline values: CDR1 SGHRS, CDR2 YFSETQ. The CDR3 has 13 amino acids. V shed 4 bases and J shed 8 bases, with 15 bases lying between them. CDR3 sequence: CASSEGTGREAFF. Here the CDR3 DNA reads TGCGCCAGCAGCGAGGGCACAGGTCGCGAAGCTTTCTTT.

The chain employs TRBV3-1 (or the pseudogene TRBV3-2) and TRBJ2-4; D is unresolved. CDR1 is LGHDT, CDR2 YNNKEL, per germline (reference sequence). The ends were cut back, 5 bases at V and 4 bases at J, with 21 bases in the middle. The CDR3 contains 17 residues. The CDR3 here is CASSGWPPIQRKNIQYF. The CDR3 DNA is TGTGCCAGCAGCGGTTGGCCTCCCATTCAAAGAAAAAACATTCAGTACTTC.

This CDR3 reads CASSPGRLSYEQYF. The DNA for the CDR3 is TGTGCCAGCTCACCTGGGAGGCTGTCCTACGAGCAGTACTTC. The chain recombines TRBV18 with TRBJ2-7, with D perhaps TRBD2 (6 bases). V lost 3 bases, J lost 1 base, and 10 bases lay in between. CDR1 and CDR2 (germline): KGHSH, LQKENI. The CDR3 spans 14 residues.

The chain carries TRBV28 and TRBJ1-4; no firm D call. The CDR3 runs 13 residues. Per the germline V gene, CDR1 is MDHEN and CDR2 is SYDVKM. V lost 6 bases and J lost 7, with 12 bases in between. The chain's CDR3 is CASSPWTGEKLFF. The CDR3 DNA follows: TGTGCCAGCAGCCCTTGGACTGGTGAAAAACTGTTTTTT.

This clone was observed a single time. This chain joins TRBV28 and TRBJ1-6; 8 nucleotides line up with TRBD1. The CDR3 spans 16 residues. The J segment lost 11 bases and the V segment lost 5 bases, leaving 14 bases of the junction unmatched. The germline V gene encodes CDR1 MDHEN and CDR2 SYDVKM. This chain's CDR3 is CASSLSAGTGGTPLHF. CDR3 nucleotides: TGTGCCAGCAGTCTCTCAGCCGGAACAGGGGGAACACCCCTCCACTTT.

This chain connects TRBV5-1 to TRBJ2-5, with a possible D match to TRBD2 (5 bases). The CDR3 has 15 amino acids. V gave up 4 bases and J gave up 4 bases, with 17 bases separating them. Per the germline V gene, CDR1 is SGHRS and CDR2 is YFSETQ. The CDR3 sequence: CASSLIPEGLETQYF. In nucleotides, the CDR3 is TGCGCCAGCAGCCTGATCCCCGAGGGCTTAGAGACCCAGTACTTC.

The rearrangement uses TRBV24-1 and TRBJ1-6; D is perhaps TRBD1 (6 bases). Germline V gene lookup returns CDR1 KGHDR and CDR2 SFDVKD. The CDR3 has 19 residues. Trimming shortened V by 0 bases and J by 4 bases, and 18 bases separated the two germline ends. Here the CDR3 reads CATSDLQCRGGLYNSPLHF. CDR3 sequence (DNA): TGTGCCACCAGTGATTTGCAATGCAGGGGCGGCCTGTATAATTCACCCCTCCACTTT.

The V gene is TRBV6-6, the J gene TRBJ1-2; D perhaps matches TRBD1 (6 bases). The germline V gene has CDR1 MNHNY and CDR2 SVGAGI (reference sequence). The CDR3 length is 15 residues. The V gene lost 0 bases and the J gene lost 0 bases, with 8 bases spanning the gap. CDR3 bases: TGTGCCAGCAGTTACTCCAAGGGGGCTAACTATGGCTACACCTTC. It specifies CASSYSKGANYGYTF.

This chain's CDR3 is CASSQGQGAGQPQHF. In nucleotides, the CDR3 is TGTGCCAGCAGCCAGGGACAGGGGGCAGGTCAGCCCCAGCATTTT. The chain links TRBV9 to TRBJ1-5; 12 bases line up with TRBD1. Germline assignment: CDR1 SGDLS and CDR2 YYNGEE. V was clipped by 4 bases and J by 6 bases; unmatched bases: 5. The CDR3 has 15 residues.

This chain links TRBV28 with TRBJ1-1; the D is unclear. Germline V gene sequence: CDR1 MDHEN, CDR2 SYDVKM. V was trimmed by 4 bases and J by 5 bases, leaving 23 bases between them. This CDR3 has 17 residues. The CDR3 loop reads CASSSIPRTLGGTEAFF. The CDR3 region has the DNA TGTGCCAGCAGTTCGATACCTAGGACTCTAGGTGGGACTGAAGCTTTCTTT.